Described below is a single TCR beta chain sequence and its context. Antigen specificity is unknown. The record originates from a study of PD-1 blockade in classical Hodgkin lymphoma. Time point denoted: cycle 4 day 1 (C4D1), after more than five weeks of nivolumab. Patients all relapsed after autologous stem cell transplantation, and there was variation in brentuximab vedotin exposure. Notes on the study in general: TCR diversity in CD4+, not CD8+, cells rose significantly by C4D1.

Repertoires were generated with immunoSEQ multiplex PCR, while TCRdb's copy carries only in-frame clones and drops some. This table has just under 65,000 clones, roughly 89% appearing once. The source was peripheral blood mononuclear cells (PBMCs), collected before the fourth cycle of nivolumab. The TCR comes from a human donor with classical Hodgkin lymphoma.

CDR3 DNA: TGTGCCAGCAGCCCCAAGGGGTTGACTAATGAAAAACTGTTTTTT. Amino acid sequence: CASSPKGLTNEKLFF. The V gene is TRBV7-9, the J gene TRBJ1-4; D is perhaps TRBD1 (5 bases). The V gene's germline CDR1 is SEHNR and CDR2 FQNEAQ (reference sequence). The V gene lost 5 bases and the J gene lost 2 bases, with 12 bases spanning the gap. The length of the CDR3 is 15 residues. The full variable domain, completed using reference TRBV7-9 and TRBJ1-4, is DTGVSQNPRHKITKRGQNVTFRCDPISEHNRLYWYRQTLGQGPEFLTYFQNEAQLEKSRLLSDRFSAERPKGSFSTLEIQRTEQGDSAMYLCASSPKGLTNEKLFFGSGTQLSVL.